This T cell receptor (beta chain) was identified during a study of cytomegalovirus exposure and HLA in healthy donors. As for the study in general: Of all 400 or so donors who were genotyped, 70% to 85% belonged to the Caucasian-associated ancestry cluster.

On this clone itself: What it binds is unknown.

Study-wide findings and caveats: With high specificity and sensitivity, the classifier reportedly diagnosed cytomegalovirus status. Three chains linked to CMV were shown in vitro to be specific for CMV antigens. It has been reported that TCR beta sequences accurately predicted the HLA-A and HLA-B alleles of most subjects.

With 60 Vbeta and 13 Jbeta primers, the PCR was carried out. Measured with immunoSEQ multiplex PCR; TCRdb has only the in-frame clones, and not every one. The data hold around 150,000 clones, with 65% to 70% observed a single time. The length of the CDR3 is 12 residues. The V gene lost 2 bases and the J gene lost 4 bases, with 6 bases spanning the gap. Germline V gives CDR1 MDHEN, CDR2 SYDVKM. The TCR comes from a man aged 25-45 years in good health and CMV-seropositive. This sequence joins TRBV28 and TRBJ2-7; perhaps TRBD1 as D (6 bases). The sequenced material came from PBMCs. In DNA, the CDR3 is TGTGCCAGCAGTTTACAGGGGTACGAGCAGTACTTC. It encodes CASSLQGYEQYF.